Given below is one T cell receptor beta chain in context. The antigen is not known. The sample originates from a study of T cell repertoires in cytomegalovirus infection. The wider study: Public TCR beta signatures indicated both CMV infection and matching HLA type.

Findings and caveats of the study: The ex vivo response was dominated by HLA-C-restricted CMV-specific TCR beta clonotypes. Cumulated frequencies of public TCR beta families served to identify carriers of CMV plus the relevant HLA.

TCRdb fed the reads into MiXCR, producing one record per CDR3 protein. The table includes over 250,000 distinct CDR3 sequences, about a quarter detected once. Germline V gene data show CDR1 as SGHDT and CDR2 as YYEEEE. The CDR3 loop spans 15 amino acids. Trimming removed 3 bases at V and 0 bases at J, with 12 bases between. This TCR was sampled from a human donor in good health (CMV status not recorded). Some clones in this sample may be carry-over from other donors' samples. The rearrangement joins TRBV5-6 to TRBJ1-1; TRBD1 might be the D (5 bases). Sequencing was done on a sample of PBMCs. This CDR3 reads CASSSSGRMNTEAFF. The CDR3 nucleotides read TGTGCCAGCAGCTCATCAGGGCGGATGAACACTGAAGCTTTCTTT.